These 24 T cell receptor beta chains share one sample of origin, sequenced in a study of blood T cell repertoires in COVID-19 (dated by TCRdb to the early 2020s). The library was made by the immunoSEQ multiplex PCR assay. What TCRdb holds here is the immuneACCESS table cut down to in-frame rearrangements. Part of the clones is not present; checked against another copy, under half of the missing clones reflect an unresolved V gene, and the others are unexplained. In all, the sample holds approximately 70,000 clones, and approximately 93% of those were seen once. The ten largest clones take up 2% to 3% of the sample. The sample consisted of peripheral blood. The receptors originated from a man aged 45 to 65 with COVID-19, enrolled during active disease.

This clone showed up just once. This chain connects TRBV9 to TRBJ2-2; D not resolved. Trimming left V 4 bases short and J 5 bases short, with 9 bases between. The V gene's germline CDR1 is SGDLS and CDR2 YYNGEE. This CDR3 is built from 13 residues. CDR3 sequence (DNA): TGTGCCAGCAGCCCCTATCTGACCGGGGAGCTGTTTTTT. Encoded protein: CASSPYLTGELFF.

V is TRBV19 and J is TRBJ2-1; D call uncertain. Germline values: CDR1 LNHDA, CDR2 SQIVND (reference sequence). Trimming removed 3 bases from V and 6 bases from J, with 9 bases in between. The CDR3 has 13 residues. The CDR3 loop is CASSIYLGNEQFF. In DNA, the CDR3 is TGTGCCAGTAGTATCTACCTTGGCAATGAGCAGTTCTTC.

V usage is TRBV11-2 and J usage is TRBJ2-7; 8 bases match TRBD2. The germline V gene has CDR1 SGHAT and CDR2 FQNNGV. V gave up 5 bases and J gave up 7 bases; unmatched junction bases: 4. CDR3 length: 12 residues. CDR3 nucleotide sequence: TGTGCCAGCAGCCAACAGCGGGAGGAGCAGTACTTC. This encodes CASSQQREEQYF. The variable domain in full, completed from reference TRBV11-2 and TRBJ2-7, reads EAGVAQSPRYKIIEKRQSVAFWCNPISGHATLYWYQQILGQGPKLLIQFQNNGVVDDSQLPKDRFSAERLKGVDSTLKIQPAKLEDSAVYLCASSQQREEQYFGPGTRLTVT.

This chain links TRBV6-2 or TRBV6-3 with TRBJ2-7, with D perhaps TRBD2 (6 bases). CDR1 is MNHEY and CDR2 is SVGEGT in the germline V gene. This CDR3 comprises 14 residues. V dropped 2 bases and J dropped 3 bases, with 11 bases sitting between them. The CDR3 region has the DNA TGTGCCAGCAGTTACGGGACTCCAGGCTACGAGCAGTACTTC. This translates into CASSYGTPGYEQYF.

The V and J genes are TRBV19 and TRBJ1-5; 7 bases map to TRBD1. The CDR3 is made up of 16 amino acids. The V gene end was trimmed by 2 bases and the J gene end by 2 bases; junction bases not matched to a gene: 6. CDR1 and CDR2 from the germline V gene are LNHDA and SQIVND (reference sequence). Here the CDR3 reads CASSIYRGQGNQPQHF. As DNA, the CDR3 is TGTGCCAGTAGTATATATAGGGGGCAGGGCAATCAGCCCCAGCATTTT. Full variable domain (rest looked up from reference TRBV19 and TRBJ1-5): DGGITQSPKYLFRKEGQNVTLSCEQNLNHDAMYWYRQDPGQGLRLIYYSQIVNDFQKGDIAEGYSVSREKKESFPLTVTSAQKNPTAFYLCASSIYRGQGNQPQHFGDGTRLSIL.

This clone was picked up a small number of times. The V and J genes are TRBV5-6 and TRBJ2-5; 10 nucleotides line up with TRBD1. The CDR3 has 16 amino acids. Germline CDR1 is SGHDT and CDR2 is YYEEEE. Trimming at V came to 4 bases and at J to 3 bases, leaving 9 bases not matched to a gene. CDR3 in DNA: TGTGCCAGCAGCACTAGAGACAGGGGGCGGAAAGAGACCCAGTACTTC. Protein sequence: CASSTRDRGRKETQYF. Combining the CDR3 with reference TRBV5-6 and TRBJ2-5 gives the whole variable domain DAGVTQSPTHLIKTRGQQVTLRCSPKSGHDTVSWYQQALGQGPQFIFQYYEEEERQRGNFPDRFSGHQFPNYSSELNVNALLLGDSALYLCASSTRDRGRKETQYFGPGTRLLVL.

The rearrangement joins TRBV6-5 to TRBJ2-2; 7 nucleotides match TRBD1. This CDR3 has 15 amino acids. V trimming: 0 bases; J trimming: 7 bases; junction bases outside the gene matches: 5. Per the germline V gene, CDR1 is MNHEY and CDR2 is SVGAGI. The CDR3 DNA reads as TGTGCCAGCAGTTACTCGAACAGGGGAAGCGGGGAGCTGTTTTTT. Its protein product is CASSYSNRGSGELFF.

This clone appeared a single time. The rearrangement links TRBV7-8 to TRBJ1-5; D might be TRBD1 (5 bases). CDR3 size: 16 residues. Between the trimmed V and J ends, which lost 1 base and 2 bases, there was a span of 12 bases. Looked up from germline, CDR1 is SGHVS and CDR2 is FQNEAQ. For the CDR3, the DNA is TGTGCCAGCAGCTTAGGACAGTTGAAGGGCAATCAGCCCCAGCATTTT. Protein: CASSLGQLKGNQPQHF.

The rearrangement links TRBV28 to TRBJ1-3, with TRBD1 identical over 8 bases. Germline V gene sequence: CDR1 MDHEN, CDR2 SYDVKM. The CDR3 spans 16 residues. The junction had 8 bases not matched to a gene; V was cut back by 3 bases and J by 4 bases. The CDR3 protein is CASSLTGQGRGNTIYF. For the CDR3, the DNA is TGTGCCAGCAGTTTGACCGGACAGGGCAGAGGAAACACCATATATTTT.

V is TRBV13 and J is TRBJ1-4, with 7 bases fitting TRBD1. CDR3 length equals 15 residues. V gave up 5 bases and J gave up 5 bases; unmatched junction bases: 8. Germline V gene data show CDR1 as PRHDT and CDR2 as FYEKMQ (reference sequence). CDR3 protein: CASSGPTGINEKLFF. CDR3 coding DNA: TGTGCCAGCAGCGGCCCGACAGGGATCAATGAAAAACTGTTTTTT. The variable domain in full, completed from reference TRBV13 and TRBJ1-4, reads AAGVIQSPRHLIKEKRETATLKCYPIPRHDTVYWYQQGPGQDPQFLISFYEKMQSDKGSIPDRFSAQQFSDYHSELNMSSLELGDSALYFCASSGPTGINEKLFFGSGTQLSVL.

The chain employs TRBV5-1 and TRBJ1-3, with D maybe TRBD1 (6 bases). Germline CDR1 reads SGHRS; CDR2 reads YFSETQ. V was pared by 7 bases and J by 0 bases, with 11 bases between. CDR3 length: 14 residues. The CDR3: CASQQGGSGNTIYF. Here the CDR3 DNA reads TGCGCCAGCCAACAGGGTGGCTCTGGAAACACCATATATTTT.

V usage is TRBV11-2 and J usage is TRBJ2-1, with 12 bases that match TRBD2. The V gene end was trimmed by 5 bases and the J gene end by 6 bases; junction bases not matched to a gene: 5. The CDR3 contains 15 residues. Germline CDR1 and CDR2: SGHAT and FQNNGV. This chain's CDR3 is CASSTGLAGSNEQFF. CDR3 bases: TGTGCCAGCAGCACAGGACTAGCGGGGTCCAATGAGCAGTTCTTC.

This chain uses TRBV30 with TRBJ2-1; 9 bases align to TRBD1. J lost 4 bases, V lost 0 bases, and 4 bases had no gene match. In germline, CDR1 is GTSNPN, CDR2 SVGIG (reference sequence). The CDR3 sequence is 15 residues long. The CDR3 here is CAWSVGGTGYNEQFF. The CDR3 nucleotides read TGTGCCTGGAGTGTCGGAGGGACAGGGTACAATGAGCAGTTCTTC.

V and J are TRBV30 and TRBJ2-7, with a weak D call TRBD2 (5 bases). V was shortened by 4 bases and J by 3 bases, with 22 bases between the two germline ends. The CDR3 sequence is 16 residues long. The germline V gene has CDR1 GTSNPN and CDR2 SVGIG (reference sequence). CDR3 coding DNA: TGTGCCTGGACCAAAACCCGAGGACTCATCAACTACGAGCAGTACTTC. Translated: CAWTKTRGLINYEQYF.

This chain joins TRBV5-6 and TRBJ2-7; 7 bases align to TRBD2. The length of the CDR3 is 14 residues. Germline CDR1 SGHDT, CDR2 YYEEEE. V gave up 0 bases and J gave up 2 bases; unmatched junction bases: 2. CDR3 protein: CASSLGAGPYEQYF. The CDR3 DNA is TGTGCCAGCAGCTTGGGAGCGGGGCCCTACGAGCAGTACTTC.

V usage is TRBV27 and J usage is TRBJ2-7; tentative D call: TRBD2 (6 bases). V lost 5 bases and J lost 4, with 15 bases in between. CDR1 is MNHEY, CDR2 SMNVEV, per germline (reference sequence). The CDR3 has 14 residues. CDR3 amino acids: CASSPVGEEYEQYF. CDR3 bases: TGTGCCAGCAGTCCGGTCGGGGAGGAATACGAGCAGTACTTC.

The chain recombines TRBV7-6 with TRBJ1-4, with D perhaps TRBD1 (6 bases). Trimming took 1 base from V and 1 from J, leaving 7 bases between them. Germline loops: CDR1 SGHVS, CDR2 FNYEAQ. This CDR3 is built from 15 residues. In DNA, the CDR3 is TGTGCCAGCAGCTTAGTACAGGGAACTAATGAAAAACTGTTTTTT. This encodes CASSLVQGTNEKLFF.

The V call is TRBV19, the J call TRBJ1-2; D remains unclear. Germline V gives CDR1 LNHDA, CDR2 SQIVND (reference sequence). CDR3 length equals 13 residues. Trimming pared 2 bases from V and 6 bases from J, leaving 10 bases between. CDR3 residues: CASSISFGNGYTF. The CDR3 DNA sequence: TGTGCCAGTAGTATAAGTTTCGGTAATGGCTACACCTTC.

The V and J genes are TRBV7-3 and TRBJ2-2, with D perhaps TRBD2 (6 bases). Germline values: CDR1 SGHTA, CDR2 FQGTGA. This CDR3 has 15 amino acids. Trimming removed 5 bases from V and 4 bases from J, with 14 bases in between. Here the CDR3 DNA reads TGTGCCAGCAGCCACCCGGGGGTGGGCACCGGGGAGCTGTTTTTT. This translates into CASSHPGVGTGELFF. Supplemented by reference TRBV7-3 and TRBJ2-2, the full variable domain reads GAGVSQTPSNKVTEKGKYVELRCDPISGHTALYWYRQSLGQGPEFLIYFQGTGAADDSGLPNDRFFAVRPEGSVSTLKIQRTERGDSAVYLCASSHPGVGTGELFFGEGSRLTVL.

CDR3 DNA: TGTGCCAGCAGTTATGATCGGGGCTCCTACAATGAGCAGTTCTTC. This gives the protein CASSYDRGSYNEQFF. The rearrangement joins TRBV6-5 to TRBJ2-1; D is perhaps TRBD2 (5 bases). Germline CDR1 reads MNHEY; CDR2 reads SVGAGI. The CDR3 length is 15 residues. Trimming stripped 3 bases from V and 0 bases from J, with 9 bases between.

V and J are TRBV5-1 and TRBJ1-2, with 9 positions matching TRBD1. CDR3 length equals 14 residues. The V and J ends lost 5 bases and 6 bases, in that order; junction bases with no gene match: 8. CDR1 is SGHRS and CDR2 is YFSETQ in the germline V gene. The CDR3: CASRGSGQGHGYTF. The DNA of the CDR3 is TGCGCCAGCAGAGGGTCGGGACAGGGCCATGGCTACACCTTC.

The chain carries TRBV28 and TRBJ1-3, with D unclear. CDR3 length: 14 residues. Trimming removed 5 bases at V and 4 bases at J, with 12 bases between. The V gene's germline CDR1 is MDHEN and CDR2 SYDVKM. The CDR3 protein is CASSPTAGGNTIYF. The CDR3 DNA is TGTGCCAGCAGTCCCACGGCGGGGGGAAACACCATATATTTT.

The gene calls are TRBV29-1 and TRBJ2-3; 7 bases match TRBD1. Germline V gives CDR1 SQVTM, CDR2 ANQGSEA. The CDR3 covers 13 residues. V shed 5 bases, J shed 0 bases, and the junction held 2 bases outside the gene matches. CDR3 sequence: CSVRTGSTDTQYF. CDR3 bases: TGCAGCGTTCGGACAGGCAGCACAGATACGCAGTATTTT.

The chain couples TRBV19 to TRBJ1-5; 7 bases match TRBD1. V trimming: 6 bases; J trimming: 2 bases; junction bases outside the gene matches: 7. The germline CDR1 and CDR2 sequences are LNHDA and SQIVND (reference sequence). The CDR3 length is 15 residues. CDR3 in DNA: TGTGCCAGTAGCCCCGGGACAGTCCGCAATCAGCCCCAGCATTTT. The encoded protein is CASSPGTVRNQPQHF.